The 23 T cell receptor beta chains below were found in one sample sequenced in a study of blood T cell repertoires in COVID-19. Produced via immunoSEQ multiplex PCR; TCRdb's table is partial and in-frame only. The sample carries more than 100,000 clones, roughly 85% recorded once. Sample: peripheral blood. The receptors shown here come from a man older than 75 with acute or convalescent COVID-19.

The chain combines TRBV5-1 with TRBJ1-3, with D tentatively TRBD1 (6 bases). The CDR3 runs 15 residues. Germline assignment: CDR1 SGHRS and CDR2 YFSETQ. V dropped 4 bases and J dropped 3 bases, with 14 bases sitting between them. The CDR3 nucleotides are TGCGCCAGCAGCGAGGGACATGGGGGTGGAAACACCATATATTTT. It yields the protein CASSEGHGGGNTIYF.

This chain links TRBV16 with TRBJ1-5; D is possibly TRBD1 (6 bases). Trimming left V 0 bases short and J 4 bases short, with 10 bases between. The CDR3 is 15 amino acids. The germline V gene has CDR1 KGHSY and CDR2 FQNENV. The CDR3 here is CASSQSSDRNQPQHF. In DNA form, the CDR3 reads TGTGCCAGCAGCCAATCTTCGGACAGAAATCAGCCCCAGCATTTT.

This clone was seen a handful of times. This chain links TRBV18 with TRBJ1-1; D is unclear. Germline loops: CDR1 KGHSH, CDR2 LQKENI. The CDR3 has 14 residues. Trimming pared 3 bases from V and 5 bases from J, leaving 13 bases between. CDR3 coding DNA: TGTGCCAGCTCACCCCTAGAGGGAGGGACTGAAGCTTTCTTT. Protein: CASSPLEGGTEAFF.

J is TRBJ2-1 and V is TRBV3-1 (or the pseudogene TRBV3-2); 7 positions match TRBD2. With 1 base clipped from V and 4 bases from J, the junction kept 4 bases outside the gene matches. Germline-derived CDR1 and CDR2 are LGHDT and YNNKEL (reference sequence). The CDR3 loop spans 15 amino acids. DNA for the CDR3: TGTGCCAGCAGCCAAGTAGCGGGCGGTTACAATGAGCAGTTCTTC. Translated, it gives CASSQVAGGYNEQFF.

V and J are TRBV19 and TRBJ2-1; 9 positions agree with TRBD1. The CDR3 contains 15 residues. The trim removed 6 bases at V and 2 bases at J, leaving 5 bases unmatched. Germline-derived CDR1 and CDR2 are LNHDA and SQIVND (reference sequence). CDR3 DNA sequence: TGTGCCAGTAGGGCCGGACAGGGGACCTACAATGAGCAGTTCTTC. This translates into CASRAGQGTYNEQFF.

The chain carries TRBV29-1 and TRBJ1-2, with no clear D. This CDR3 comprises 13 residues. Trimming removed 6 bases at V and 7 bases at J, with 18 bases between. CDR1 is SQVTM, CDR2 ANQGSEA, per germline. In DNA form, the CDR3 reads TGCAGCGTCCAACTAGGGCAGAGTGGTGGCTACACCTTC. It codes for CSVQLGQSGGYTF.

The chain is built from TRBV30 and TRBJ2-1; no definite D call. The CDR3 covers 11 residues. V was trimmed by 7 bases and J by 2 bases, leaving 6 bases between them. Germline V gene sequence: CDR1 GTSNPN, CDR2 SVGIG (reference sequence). The chain's CDR3 is CAYGAYNEQFF. The CDR3 bases are TGTGCCTATGGAGCCTACAATGAGCAGTTCTTC.

This chain links TRBV7-3 with TRBJ2-3; the D is unclear. Germline CDR1 reads SGHTA; CDR2 reads FQGTGA. The CDR3 sequence is 13 residues long. Trimming pared 4 bases from V and 2 bases from J, leaving 7 bases between. CDR3 sequence: CASSSRNTDTQYF. DNA for the CDR3: TGTGCCAGCAGCTCTAGAAACACAGATACGCAGTATTTT.

This clone has just a few counts. In DNA form, the CDR3 reads TGTGCCAGCAGCTTACCGGCGGCCATAGAGACCCAGTACTTC. Its protein product is CASSLPAAIETQYF. This chain links TRBV11-2 with TRBJ2-5, with D unresolved. The V gene lost 2 bases and the J gene lost 4 bases, with 11 bases spanning the gap. Per the germline V gene, CDR1 is SGHAT and CDR2 is FQNNGV. The CDR3 consists of 14 residues.

The V call is TRBV19, the J call TRBJ2-7; D might be TRBD1 (5 bases). This CDR3 spans 13 amino acids. Germline CDR1 is LNHDA and CDR2 is SQIVND (reference sequence). Trimming shortened V by 1 base and J by 1 base, and 5 bases separated the two germline ends. CDR3 nucleotide sequence: TGTGCCAGTAGTATAGGACAGTCCTACGAGCAGTACTTC. It yields the protein CASSIGQSYEQYF.

This clone appeared a few times. The chain has TRBV4-2 and TRBJ1-3, with a possible D match to TRBD1 (6 bases). Trimming left V 1 base short and J 0 bases short, with 16 bases between. This CDR3 spans 18 amino acids. Per the germline V gene, CDR1 is LGHNA and CDR2 is YNFKEQ. The CDR3 DNA is TGTGCCAGCAGCCAAGTGGTGACAGGACTTAACTCTGGAAACACCATATATTTT. Encoded protein: CASSQVVTGLNSGNTIYF.

The J gene is TRBJ2-7, the V gene TRBV10-1; D perhaps matches TRBD2 (6 bases). With 8 bases removed from V and 2 bases from J, the gap between germline ends came to 16 bases. The CDR3 sequence is 14 residues long. Germline CDR1 and CDR2: WNHNN and SYGVQD (reference sequence). The CDR3 DNA follows: TGCGCCAGCGGTAGAGGAGGAGGGACCTACGAGCAGTACTTC. It specifies CASGRGGGTYEQYF.

This chain joins TRBV29-1 and TRBJ2-5, with D uncertain. V was shortened by 6 bases and J by 3 bases, with 11 bases between the two germline ends. CDR3 length: 12 amino acids. Germline V gene sequence: CDR1 SQVTM, CDR2 ANQGSEA. DNA of the CDR3: TGCAGCGTCGACACCTCAAAAGAGACCCAGTACTTC. Protein product: CSVDTSKETQYF. The complete variable domain, with remaining parts taken from reference TRBV29-1 and TRBJ2-5, reads SAVISQKPSRDICQRGTSLTIQCQVDSQVTMMFWYRQQPGQSLTLIATANQGSEATYESGFVIDKFPISRPNLTFSTLTVSNMSPEDSSIYLCSVDTSKETQYFGPGTRLLVL.

The chain combines TRBV30 with TRBJ1-1, with D perhaps matching TRBD1 (5 bases). This CDR3 spans 13 amino acids. CDR1 and CDR2 from the germline V gene are GTSNPN and SVGIG (reference sequence). V lost 5 bases to trimming and J lost 3 bases, with 13 bases between them. DNA of the CDR3: TGTGCCTGGTACAGGCTCGTGGACACTGAAGCTTTCTTT. It is translated as CAWYRLVDTEAFF.

The CDR3 DNA reads TGTGCCAGCAGCCAAGAGCGGATCACTGAAGCTTTCTTT. This sequence encodes CASSQERITEAFF. The chain links TRBV3-1 (or the pseudogene TRBV3-2) to TRBJ1-1; no firm D call. Germline CDR1 and CDR2: LGHDT and YNNKEL (reference sequence). The CDR3 is 13 amino acids. With 0 bases removed from V and 4 bases from J, the gap between germline ends came to 6 bases.

The V and J genes are TRBV19 and TRBJ1-1, with unresolved D. The germline CDR1 and CDR2 sequences are LNHDA and SQIVND (reference sequence). The CDR3 runs 15 residues. V was trimmed by 3 bases and J by 1 base, leaving 12 bases between them. The DNA of the CDR3 is TGTGCCAGTAGTATTCAATTACGGGGGAACACTGAAGCTTTCTTT. This codes for CASSIQLRGNTEAFF. Full variable domain (remainder filled in from reference TRBV19 and TRBJ1-1): DGGITQSPKYLFRKEGQNVTLSCEQNLNHDAMYWYRQDPGQGLRLIYYSQIVNDFQKGDIAEGYSVSREKKESFPLTVTSAQKNPTAFYLCASSIQLRGNTEAFFGQGTRLTVV.

This clone occurred a few times. CDR3 sequence (DNA): TGTGCCAGCAGCCCAGTTACCGGGACATTAAACACTGAAGCTTTCTTT. Protein: CASSPVTGTLNTEAFF. This chain links TRBV12-1 with TRBJ1-1; the table's D call of TRBD1 was not tested on the DNA. TRBV12-1 is noted as a pseudogene. The CDR3 spans 16 residues.

CDR3 bases: TGTGCCAGCAGTTTACAGGGCTATGGCTACACCTTC. Residues: CASSLQGYGYTF. The V gene is TRBV28, the J gene TRBJ1-2, with D maybe TRBD1 (5 bases). The germline V gene has CDR1 MDHEN and CDR2 SYDVKM. The CDR3 extends over 12 amino acids. The V and J ends lost 2 bases and 4 bases respectively, with 5 bases between them.

V usage is TRBV6-2 or TRBV6-3 and J usage is TRBJ1-3; D gene unclear. CDR1 and CDR2 from the germline V gene are MNHEY and SVGEGT. CDR3 length equals 18 residues. Trimming stripped 0 bases from V and 3 bases from J, with 18 bases between. CDR3 nucleotide sequence: TGTGCCAGCAGTTACTCGCAATCCGGGTATCGGGATGGAAACACCATATATTTT. It is translated as CASSYSQSGYRDGNTIYF.

The chain carries TRBV10-3 and TRBJ1-5; the match to TRBD1 covers 7 bases. The germline V gene encodes CDR1 ENHRY and CDR2 SYGVKD. Germline trimming cut 2 bases from V and 1 base from J; bases unmatched to any gene: 2. This CDR3 contains 15 residues. CDR3 sequence reads: CAISEGGQSNQPQHF. The CDR3 coding sequence is TGTGCCATCAGTGAGGGGGGACAGAGCAATCAGCCCCAGCATTTT.

This chain uses TRBV27 with TRBJ2-7, with a possible D match to TRBD2 (5 bases). This CDR3 has 15 amino acids. Germline CDR1 MNHEY, CDR2 SMNVEV (reference sequence). Between the trimmed V and J ends, which lost 3 bases and 2 bases, there was a span of 14 bases. The CDR3 reads CASSLGLAFTYEQYF. The CDR3 DNA reads as TGTGCCAGCAGTTTGGGCCTAGCCTTCACCTACGAGCAGTACTTC.

The chain carries TRBV28 and TRBJ2-5, with 10 bases lining up with TRBD2. With 2 bases clipped from V and 0 bases from J, the junction kept 9 bases outside the gene matches. The CDR3 extends over 18 amino acids. The germline V gene has CDR1 MDHEN and CDR2 SYDVKM. DNA of the CDR3: TGTGCCAGCAGTTTACCCACTAGCGGGACGGAGTACCAAGAGACCCAGTACTTC. Translated: CASSLPTSGTEYQETQYF.

This clone is a singleton in its sample. V and J are TRBV5-1 and TRBJ2-1; possibly TRBD1 for D (7 bases). Deletions cut 2 bases from V and 4 bases from J, with 13 bases between. CDR3 size: 15 residues. From germline, CDR1 is SGHRS and CDR2 YFSETQ. CDR3 nucleotides: TGCGCCAGCAGCTTAGGCGGGACAGAGTACAATGAGCAGTTCTTC. Translation gives CASSLGGTEYNEQFF.